Reported below is one T cell receptor (beta chain). The specificity of this receptor is unknown. Qualities for individual bases were not recorded, and no much larger clone is one base off. The CDR3 regions of human TCRbeta chains were analyzed by immunosequencing. Turning to the authors' computational methods: TCRs in the repertoires were compared against a reference library of SARS-CoV-2-specific TCRs that had been generated with the MIRA antigen-specificity platform. Breadth was defined as the fraction of unique TCRs that were SARS-CoV-2-associated. Depth was defined as the fraction of total T cells that were SARS-CoV-2-associated. Using the MIRA data, every spike-specific TCR was mapped to the spike region that the TCR reacted to and assigned to either a CD4 or a CD8 class. Log10-transformed breadth and depth values were compared by one-way ANOVA with Sidak's multiple comparisons tests. What TCRdb holds here is the immuneACCESS table cut down to in-frame rearrangements. Part of the clones is not present; checked against another copy, under half of the missing clones reflect an unresolved V gene, and the others are unexplained. V and J calls and clone size are copied from that table; D and trimming were computed from the DNA. Present in this sample are nearly 90,000 clones, almost 90% of which were seen just once. The leading ten clones occupy 10% of the sample.

The sample belongs to a study of T cell responses to AZD1222 COVID-19 vaccine (dated by TCRdb to about 2021). A note on the overall study: TCR sequencing was performed for over 230 trial participants, of whom some 200 were given two doses of AZD1222 and some 25 were given two doses of MenACWY control vaccine. Enrollment into the trials was organized by age into subgroups of 18-55, 56-69 and 70-plus years, and those subgroups contained roughly 150, 30 and 60 TCR-sequenced participants, respectively. Broader findings and caveats from the paper: In the small 56-69-year group, the increase in depth fell short of significance, most likely because of low power. Conclusions about previously exposed vaccinees are limited, since just 5 or 6 AZD1222 recipients were seropositive for SARS-CoV-2 at baseline. After two AZD1222 doses, spike-specific TCR breadth and depth were significantly higher than at day 0 and than in MenACWY recipients. Participants were mostly white British, with more females than males. The authors suggested clonal diversity may have been underestimated. Because no day 14 peak-response samples were available, the repertoires could be characterized only after the peak T cell response. Epitopes outside the regions mutated in the B.1.351 and B.1.1.7 variants were reportedly recognized by nearly half of the unique spike-specific TCRs. Vaccine-associated CD4 TCRs spanned the whole spike protein, with dominant responses in regions 160-218 and 743-854.

V is reduced by 5 bases and J by 3 bases, leaving a spacing of 23 bases between them. Including the terminal cysteine and phenylalanine, the CDR3 comprises 17 residues. The DNA shown is the 51-base CDR3, in frame from base 1. According to the germline V gene, CDR1 reads MDHEN and CDR2 reads SYDVKM. This sample's time point label indicates: baseline before first vaccination. Read against the paper, the sample's treatment or condition label means: meningococcal conjugate vaccine given as trial control. Samples from vaccinated people were obtained from the UK trials COV001 and COV002, which included a single-blind randomized controlled phase 2/3 trial of AZD1222 (ChAdOx1 nCoV-19) in healthy adults. For TCRbeta chain sequencing, PBMC samples from trial participants were taken at day 0 and at day 28 after the second dose.

The clonotype originates from an adult in good health. The chain links TRBV28 with TRBJ2-7; the D gene could be TRBD1 or TRBD2, each one agreeing over 5 bases. The specimen was peripheral blood, collected on day 0 of MenACWY control vaccination. The CDR3 here reads CASSTTLGPAALYEQYF. At the DNA level, the sequence is TGTGCCAGCAGTACCACCTTGGGGCCAGCGGCTCTCTACGAGCAGTACTTC.